Described below is a single TCR beta chain sequence and its context. The data stem from a study of cytomegalovirus exposure and HLA in healthy donors. The V gene's germline CDR1 is MNHEY and CDR2 SVGAGI. The V and J ends lost 0 bases and 0 bases, in that order; junction bases with no gene match: 3. The CDR3 spans 16 residues. The data were produced by immunoSEQ multiplex PCR, yet TCRdb's version contains in-frame clones alone and is incomplete. The sample includes about 130,000 clones, about 87% of them seen just once. This chain connects TRBV6-5 to TRBJ2-7, with 9 bases that match TRBD2. Sequencing was performed on PBMCs. This clonotype was obtained from a young woman in good health and CMV-seropositive. The CDR3 DNA follows: TGTGCCAGCAGTTACTCGTCTAGCGGGGACTCCTACGAGCAGTACTTC. This translates into CASSYSSSGDSYEQYF.